This passage covers 14 T cell receptor beta chains from one sample sequenced in a study of T-cell reconstitution after alpha-beta-depleted transplantation in children (dated by TCRdb to 2015 to 2016). Libraries were made using PCR. Sequencing took place on an Illumina HiSeq 2500. TCR libraries were prepared with molecular barcoding, using unique molecular identifiers to normalize TCRbeta repertoire quantification. TCRdb reworked the public reads: Q25 trimming with fastp, MiXCR clone assembly, productive beta chains retained. Every distinct CDR3 protein forms one entry, paired with its most common genes and DNA. The sample records fewer than 500,000 distinct CDR3 sequences, 43% of which are singletons. Around a quarter of the sample comes from the top ten. In light of the paper, this sample's treatment or condition label describes: allogeneic hematopoietic cell transplantation with graft depleted of TCRalphabeta T cells and CD19 B cells.

This material consisted of PBMCs, taken before TCRalphabeta/CD19-depleted stem cell transplant. Receptor source: a girl under 10 years old with aplastic anemia, due to receive a stem cell transplant.

This clonotype was found a few times. J is TRBJ2-5 and V is TRBV27; tentative D call: TRBD2 (5 bases). The CDR3 is 15 amino acids. Looked up from germline, CDR1 is MNHEY and CDR2 is SMNVEV (reference sequence). Trimming took off 1 base at V and 4 bases at J, with 13 bases between the two ends. In DNA, the CDR3 is TGTGCCAGCAGTTTATTGGGCGCAGAGGGAGAGACCCAGTACTTC. The encoded protein is CASSLLGAEGETQYF.

The chain has TRBV20-1 and TRBJ2-1, with 11 bases identical to TRBD2. With 3 bases clipped from V and 0 bases from J, the junction kept 7 bases outside the gene matches. The CDR3 length is 17 residues. Germline assignment: CDR1 DFQATT and CDR2 SNEGSKA (reference sequence). The CDR3: CSARGLADASSYNEQFF. CDR3 in DNA: TGCAGTGCTAGGGGACTAGCGGATGCAAGCTCCTACAATGAGCAGTTCTTC.

Many counts were recorded for this clonotype. CDR3 residues: CASSRLTNTGELFF. In DNA, the CDR3 is TGCGCCAGCAGTCGCCTGACGAACACCGGGGAGCTGTTTTTT. The chain combines TRBV5-1 with TRBJ2-2; no clear D. V was shortened by 5 bases and J by 0 bases, with 8 bases between the two germline ends. The CDR3 consists of 14 residues. Germline lookup yields CDR1 SGHRS and CDR2 YFSETQ.

There are many counts of this clonotype. The V call is TRBV7-2, the J call TRBJ2-7; the D is unclear. V dropped 7 bases and J dropped 0 bases, with 10 bases sitting between them. The length of the CDR3 is 13 residues. CDR1 is SGHTA and CDR2 is FQGNSA in the germline V gene. CDR3 sequence: CASTLPLSYEQYF. The CDR3 nucleotides read TGTGCCAGCACCCTCCCCCTCTCCTACGAGCAGTACTTC.

This clonotype was counted at least ten times. The chain joins TRBV10-3 to TRBJ2-7, with TRBD1 matching over 8 bases. Germline loops: CDR1 ENHRY, CDR2 SYGVKD. This CDR3 has 13 amino acids. V gave up 6 bases and J gave up 5 bases; unmatched junction bases: 6. This chain's CDR3 is CAIRSTGAHEQYF. DNA of the CDR3: TGTGCCATCAGATCGACAGGGGCCCACGAGCAGTACTTC.

This clonotype was seen a handful of times. J is TRBJ1-2 and V is TRBV5-1, with 8 bases matching TRBD1. The CDR3 is made up of 14 amino acids. V shed 3 bases and J 3 bases; nucleotides not matched to a gene: 4. Germline V CDR1 and CDR2: SGHRS, YFSETQ. In nucleotides, the CDR3 is TGCGCCAGCAGCTCTGCGGGACAGGACTATGGCTACACCTTC. It is translated as CASSSAGQDYGYTF.

The rearrangement joins TRBV5-1 to TRBJ2-4; 9 nucleotides agree with TRBD1. Germline assignment: CDR1 SGHRS and CDR2 YFSETQ. The CDR3 contains 17 residues. Unmatched junction bases numbered 10, after V lost 0 bases and J lost 6 bases. CDR3 nucleotides: TGCGCCAGCAGCTTGGCGCCAGGGACAGGGTCTGGAAACATTCAGTACTTC. It encodes CASSLAPGTGSGNIQYF.

This clonotype has at least ten counts. V and J are TRBV2 and TRBJ1-2; D gene unclear. The CDR3 length is 13 residues. V was pared by 6 bases and J by 2 bases, with 10 bases between. Looked up from germline, CDR1 is SNHLY and CDR2 is FYNNEI. CDR3: CASRGSRNYGYTF. CDR3 nucleotide sequence: TGTGCCAGCAGGGGTAGTCGGAACTATGGCTACACCTTC.

The J gene is TRBJ2-5, the V gene TRBV20-1; weak D call: TRBD2 (6 bases). This CDR3 comprises 14 residues. Between the trimmed V and J ends, which lost 2 bases and 2 bases, there was a span of 12 bases. The V gene's germline CDR1 is DFQATT and CDR2 SNEGSKA (reference sequence). For the CDR3, the DNA is TGCAGTGCTAGATATCGGAGGGGTCAAGAGACCCAGTACTTC. This gives the protein CSARYRRGQETQYF.

This sequence joins TRBV7-9 and TRBJ1-1; D uncertain. V gave up 1 base and J gave up 5 bases, with 11 bases separating them. The CDR3 extends over 14 amino acids. From germline, CDR1 is SEHNR and CDR2 FQNEAQ (reference sequence). In DNA form, the CDR3 reads TGTGCCAGCAGCTTAGGGGAAGGCCTAACTGAAGCTTTCTTT. It translates to CASSLGEGLTEAFF.

The CDR3 protein is CATSGTQGRTGELFF. In DNA, the CDR3 is TGTGCCACCAGTGGGACACAGGGAAGGACCGGGGAGCTGTTTTTT. The J gene is TRBJ2-2, the V gene TRBV24-1; the D gene is possibly TRBD1 (6 bases). The V and J ends lost 5 bases and 5 bases respectively, with 14 bases between them. Per germline, CDR1 KGHDR and CDR2 SFDVKD. There are 15 residues in the CDR3.

At least ten counts were recorded for this clonotype. The J gene is TRBJ2-3, the V gene TRBV5-6, with no clear D. V lost 0 bases, J lost 6 bases, and 8 bases lay in between. Germline loops: CDR1 SGHDT, CDR2 YYEEEE. CDR3 length: 13 residues. The CDR3 sequence: CASSLGGRDTQYF. The DNA for the CDR3 is TGTGCCAGCAGCTTGGGCGGCAGGGATACGCAGTATTTT.

The chain uses TRBV5-1 and TRBJ2-1, with D unresolved. Germline V gives CDR1 SGHRS, CDR2 YFSETQ. The CDR3 runs 13 residues. Deletions cut 5 bases from V and 4 bases from J, with 10 bases between. The DNA for the CDR3 is TGCGCCAGCAGGCGACTCGCGTACAATGAGCAGTTCTTC. Translated: CASRRLAYNEQFF.

The CDR3 DNA reads TGTGCCAGCAGACGGGACTCGCAGAGCTCCTACGAGCAGTACTTC. It encodes CASRRDSQSSYEQYF. The chain employs TRBV6-2 or TRBV6-3 and TRBJ2-7, with D possibly matching TRBD2 (6 bases). The CDR3 loop spans 15 amino acids. Germline CDR1 and CDR2: MNHEY and SVGEGT. The V end lost 6 bases, the J end lost 0 bases, and 15 bases lay between the germline ends.